These T cell receptor beta chains were read from a single sample in a study of T cell responses to AZD1222 COVID-19 vaccine. Generated by immunoSEQ multiplex PCR, the TCRdb table keeps only in-frame clones and is missing some. The sample includes some 130,000 clones, around 90% of them seen just once. The sample consisted of peripheral blood, taken 28 days after the second AZD1222 dose. These receptors were collected from an adult who received the AZD1222 COVID-19 vaccine. Each CDR3 is given with its conserved first and last residue. The order of the fields is CDR3 length, D gene, clone size, V gene, J gene, CDR3 DNA, CDR3 protein. D genes are given only for firm matches. For some rows the clone size is stated as once, few or many, or as a class when expanded; others skip it.

length: 14
D: -
size: -
V: TRBV11-2
J: TRBJ1-1
DNA: TGTGCCAGCAGCTTAGACGCCGACTACACTGAAGCTTTCTTT
CDR3: CASSLDADYTEAFF

length: 11
D: -
size: -
V: TRBV7-9
J: TRBJ2-7
DNA: TGTGCCAGCAGCGTCTCAAACGAGCAGTACTTC
CDR3: CASSVSNEQYF

length: 16
D: TRBD1
size: once
V: TRBV9
J: TRBJ1-2
DNA: TGTGCCAGCAGCGTAGAGGGGCGGCAGGGGGCTGGTGGCTACACCTTC
CDR3: CASSVEGRQGAGGYTF

length: 14
D: -
size: -
V: TRBV7-3
J: TRBJ1-1
DNA: TGTGCCAGCAGTCTAACAGGGTCCGCCACTGAAGCTTTCTTT
CDR3: CASSLTGSATEAFF

length: 13
D: -
size: -
V: TRBV21-1
J: TRBJ2-2
DNA: TGTGCCAGCAGTGATAGGGGCACCGGGGAGCTGTTTTTT
CDR3: CASSDRGTGELFF

length: 16
D: -
size: -
V: TRBV5-1
J: TRBJ2-7
DNA: TGCGCCAGCAGAATGGCGAATAGCGGATTCTCCTACGAGCAGTACTTC
CDR3: CASRMANSGFSYEQYF

length: 16
D: TRBD2
size: -
V: TRBV15
J: TRBJ2-7
DNA: TGTGCCACCAGCCCCGGCCGGAGCGGGACCGACTACGAGCAGTACTTC
CDR3: CATSPGRSGTDYEQYF

length: 16
D: TRBD1
size: -
V: TRBV5-4
J: TRBJ2-5
DNA: TGTGCCAGCAGCTCCCGACAGGGAAGGGGCCAAGAGACCCAGTACTTC
CDR3: CASSSRQGRGQETQYF

length: 19
D: TRBD2
size: -
V: TRBV5-6
J: TRBJ2-5
DNA: TGTGCCAGCAGCTTGGTCCTGGCTAGCGGGTCTCCGGGGCAAGAGACCCAGTACTTC
CDR3: CASSLVLASGSPGQETQYF

length: 13
D: -
size: few
V: TRBV2
J: TRBJ2-7
DNA: TGTGCCAGCACCCGGGGGAGCCGGGACGAGCAGTACTTC
CDR3: CASTRGSRDEQYF

length: 17
D: -
size: -
V: TRBV9
J: TRBJ1-3
DNA: TGTGCCAGCAGCGTAAAGGCGAGGACAGTCTCTGGAAACACCATATATTTT
CDR3: CASSVKARTVSGNTIYF

length: 9
D: -
size: once
V: TRBV21-1
J: TRBJ2-7
DNA: TGTGCCAGCCAAAGCAAGCAGTACTTC
CDR3: CASQSKQYF

length: 13
D: -
size: -
V: TRBV7-2
J: TRBJ2-4
DNA: TGTGCCAGCAGCCCGGGACTTCACGACATTCAGTACTTC
CDR3: CASSPGLHDIQYF

length: 14
D: -
size: -
V: TRBV28
J: TRBJ1-5
DNA: TGTGCCACCCCGGGGGACGAAAGCAATCAGCCCCAGCATTTT
CDR3: CATPGDESNQPQHF

length: 14
D: TRBD1
size: -
V: TRBV18
J: TRBJ1-2
DNA: TGTGCCAGCTCACGGGGACAGGGGACCTATGGCTACACCTTC
CDR3: CASSRGQGTYGYTF

length: 12
D: -
size: -
V: TRBV29-1
J: TRBJ2-7
DNA: TGCAGCGTTGAGATAGGGGCCTACGAGCAGTACTTC
CDR3: CSVEIGAYEQYF

length: 14
D: -
size: -
V: TRBV7-3
J: TRBJ2-5
DNA: TGTGCCAGCAGCTTAACAGGGGGTGGAGAGACCCAGTACTTC
CDR3: CASSLTGGGETQYF

length: 19
D: -
size: -
V: TRBV9
J: TRBJ2-6
DNA: TGTGCCAGCAGCGTAGTGGGGGCACGTGGGGACTCTGGGGCCAACGTCCTGACTTTC
CDR3: CASSVVGARGDSGANVLTF

length: 14
D: TRBD2
size: -
V: TRBV7-9
J: TRBJ2-1
DNA: TGTGCCAGCAGCCGGACTAGCGGCCACAATGAGCAGTTCTTC
CDR3: CASSRTSGHNEQFF

length: 11
D: -
size: -
V: TRBV30
J: TRBJ2-3
DNA: TGTGCCTGGAGTCCCCGAGATACGCAGTATTTT
CDR3: CAWSPRDTQYF

length: 16
D: -
size: -
V: TRBV9
J: TRBJ2-2
DNA: TGTGCCAGCAGCGTAGCAGGGCACGCGAACACCGGGGAGCTGTTTTTT
CDR3: CASSVAGHANTGELFF

length: 13
D: -
size: -
V: TRBV15
J: TRBJ1-2
DNA: TGTGCCACCAGCAGAGACGTGTACTATGGCTACACCTTC
CDR3: CATSRDVYYGYTF

length: 17
D: -
size: -
V: TRBV4-2
J: TRBJ2-1
DNA: TGTGCCAGCAGCCAAGCCCGTCTAGGGAGCTCCTACAATGAGCAGTTCTTC
CDR3: CASSQARLGSSYNEQFF

length: 16
D: TRBD1
size: -
V: TRBV7-9
J: TRBJ1-6
DNA: TGTGCCAGCAGCCTCGGGAGGACAGGGGTTAATCCACCCCTCCACTTT
CDR3: CASSLGRTGVNPPLHF

length: 16
D: TRBD1
size: -
V: TRBV15
J: TRBJ2-3
DNA: TGTGCCACCAGCAACGACAGGGGGCCCGACACAGATACGCAGTATTTT
CDR3: CATSNDRGPDTDTQYF

length: 13
D: -
size: -
V: TRBV19
J: TRBJ1-2
DNA: TGTGCCAGTACCCCCCGAAGGGACTATGGCTACACCTTC
CDR3: CASTPRRDYGYTF

length: 15
D: -
size: once
V: TRBV7-9
J: TRBJ2-3
DNA: TGTGCCAGCAGCTTAGGGCGCGGGACCACAGATACGCAGTATTTT
CDR3: CASSLGRGTTDTQYF

length: 15
D: -
size: -
V: TRBV5-6
J: TRBJ2-1
DNA: TGTGCCAGCAGCCTGACGGCAGCATACTACAATGAGCAGTTCTTC
CDR3: CASSLTAAYYNEQFF

length: 13
D: -
size: -
V: TRBV7-9
J: TRBJ1-4
DNA: TGTGCCAGCAGCCAGTGGATGGGTGAAAAACTGTTTTTT
CDR3: CASSQWMGEKLFF

length: 15
D: TRBD2
size: -
V: TRBV5-8
J: TRBJ2-1
DNA: TGTGCCAGCAGCTACGGCGGGAGCTCCTACAATGAGCAGTTCTTC
CDR3: CASSYGGSSYNEQFF

length: 12
D: TRBD1
size: -
V: TRBV28
J: TRBJ2-7
DNA: TGTGCCAGCAGTCGGACAGGGGAACTACAGTACTTC
CDR3: CASSRTGELQYF

length: 15
D: TRBD1
size: -
V: TRBV3-1/TRBV3-2
J: TRBJ2-3
DNA: TGTGCCAGCAGCCAAGGGGTTTACAGGGGAGATACGCAGTATTTT
CDR3: CASSQGVYRGDTQYF